These 5 T cell receptor beta chains came from one sample sequenced in a study of blood T cell repertoires in COVID-19. Profiling relied on immunoSEQ multiplex PCR, and the TCRdb table lists in-frame clones only, not all of them. The table includes about 110,000 clones, roughly 80% detected once. Sequenced input: peripheral blood. All receptors come from a man in his fifties with acute or convalescent COVID-19.

The chain carries TRBV10-3 and TRBJ2-2; tentative D call: TRBD1 (6 bases). CDR1 and CDR2 (germline): ENHRY, SYGVKD. The V end was cut by 6 bases, the J end by 7 bases, with 15 bases between. CDR3 length: 14 residues. The CDR3 here is CAIRKDSKIGELFF. The DNA for the CDR3 is TGTGCCATCAGGAAGGACAGTAAGATCGGGGAGCTGTTTTTT.

The chain couples TRBV27 to TRBJ2-7, with D possibly matching TRBD2 (7 bases). Germline V CDR1 and CDR2: MNHEY, SMNVEV (reference sequence). Trimming cost V 5 bases and J 0 bases, with 11 bases left between them. CDR3 size: 14 residues. CDR3 DNA: TGTGCCAGCAGTCGGGGGGCCAACTCCTACGAGCAGTACGTC. Its translation: CASSRGANSYEQYV.

The chain has TRBV6-6 and TRBJ2-7; D not resolved. The CDR3 contains 11 residues. V lost 2 bases to trimming and J lost 5 bases, with 4 bases between them. The germline CDR1 and CDR2 sequences are MNHNY and SVGAGI (reference sequence). The CDR3 region is CASSYIDEQYF. The CDR3 DNA reads as TGTGCCAGCAGTTACATCGACGAGCAGTACTTC.

The chain carries TRBV21-1 and TRBJ2-3; the listed D gene, TRBD2, was not tested against the DNA. TRBV21-1 counts as a pseudogene. CDR3 length: 15 residues. CDR3 nucleotide sequence: TGTGCCAGCAGCACCAGACTATCTAGACTAGATACGCAGTATTTT. Its translation: CASSTRLSRLDTQYF.

This chain links TRBV27 with TRBJ1-2; a weak D match, TRBD1 (6 bases). V was pared by 3 bases and J by 5 bases, with 19 bases between. The germline gives CDR1 MNHEY, CDR2 SMNVEV (reference sequence). The CDR3 extends over 16 amino acids. The CDR3 reads CASSFGGAPTAYGYTF. The CDR3 DNA follows: TGTGCCAGCAGTTTTGGGGGGGCCCCCACGGCGTATGGCTACACCTTC.